The rows below give T cell receptor beta chains drawn from one sample of a study of blood T cell repertoires in COVID-19. TCRdb's table, derived via immunoSEQ multiplex PCR, lists solely in-frame clones and lacks some. The profile shows 200,000 to 250,000 clones, 89% of them singletons. Material: peripheral blood. These receptors originate from a man aged 55 to 69 who had recovered from COVID-19. Both conserved end residues are trimmed from each CDR3. D genes are given only for firm matches.

13	-	TRBV2	TRBJ2-6	ASSSESSGANVLT
10	-	TRBV7-2	TRBJ2-1	ASSLVRTGQF
13	TRBD1	TRBV5-1	TRBJ2-2	ASSSLDRDTGELF
12	-	TRBV27	TRBJ1-5	ASSPWASHQPQH
13	-	TRBV5-1	TRBJ1-3	ASSLEQVSGNTIY
10	-	TRBV12-5	TRBJ1-1	ASGPRGTEAF
11	-	TRBV7-7	TRBJ2-1	ASSLGPNNEQF
13	TRBD1	TRBV19	TRBJ1-4	ASSPRTGGTEKLF
16	TRBD1	TRBV19	TRBJ1-3	ASSLKSGQAFSGNTIY
12	TRBD2	TRBV6-6	TRBJ2-3	ASRKAGEGDTQY
12	TRBD1	TRBV6-5	TRBJ2-3	ASRQGHGSDTQY
15	TRBD2	TRBV18	TRBJ2-1	ASSPTSTSPPNNEQF
12	-	TRBV27	TRBJ1-5	ASSSYLGNQPQH
11	-	TRBV6-5	TRBJ1-5	ASSDRLNQPQH
11	-	TRBV12-3/TRBV12-4	TRBJ1-5	ASSFAQDQPQH
12	TRBD1	TRBV5-6	TRBJ1-2	ASSRDRAPYGYT